One sample yielded the 9 T cell receptor beta chains listed below, sequenced in a study of blood T cell repertoires in COVID-19. Clones were read by immunoSEQ multiplex PCR, and TCRdb kept only the in-frame ones, dropping some. Among about 210,000 clones listed, approximately 84% were seen once. Material for sequencing was peripheral blood. These receptors originate from a woman aged 80 or over with COVID-19, enrolled during active disease.

The rearrangement uses TRBV4-1 and TRBJ1-5; D is unresolved. Trimming took off 0 bases at V and 7 bases at J, with 25 bases between the two ends. Germline loops: CDR1 MGHRA, CDR2 YSYEKL. This CDR3 is built from 19 residues. The CDR3 coding sequence is TGCGCCAGCAGCCAAGATAGGGCGGGGTCCCTGGGAATTGGGCAGCCCCAGCATTTT. This gives the protein CASSQDRAGSLGIGQPQHF.

This clone has just a few counts. V gene TRBV14 combines with J gene TRBJ2-7, with D possibly TRBD2 on 6 matching bases. The CDR3 has 14 residues. From germline, CDR1 is SGHDN and CDR2 FVKESK. V shed 6 bases and J shed 7 bases, with 19 bases lying between them. The CDR3 coding sequence is TGTGCCAGCAGACGGTTTAGCGGAACTGGGGAGCAGTACTTC. Residues: CASRRFSGTGEQYF.

This clone was seen a handful of times. The rearrangement joins TRBV29-1 to TRBJ1-1; possibly TRBD1 for D (6 bases). The germline CDR1 and CDR2 sequences are SQVTM and ANQGSEA. Trimming shortened V by 7 bases and J by 1 base, and 13 bases separated the two germline ends. The CDR3 is 13 amino acids. CDR3 nucleotide sequence: TGCAGCGCGGCCGGACAGCAGAACACTGAAGCTTTCTTT. Translation gives CSAAGQQNTEAFF.

The CDR3 region is CASSPEVSGRPSRETQYF. In nucleotides, the CDR3 is TGTGCCAGCAGCCCGGAGGTCAGCGGGAGGCCCTCGAGAGAGACCCAGTACTTC. This chain connects TRBV28 to TRBJ2-5, with TRBD2 matching 9 bases. With 6 bases clipped from V and 4 bases from J, the junction kept 18 bases outside the gene matches. Germline V gene lookup returns CDR1 MDHEN and CDR2 SYDVKM. The CDR3 is made up of 18 amino acids.

J is TRBJ1-5 and V is TRBV6-5; 7 bases match TRBD1. The CDR3 sequence is 15 residues long. J was trimmed by 5 bases and V by 8 bases; bases with no gene match: 12. CDR1 is MNHEY, CDR2 SVGAGI, per germline. This chain's CDR3 is CASSRGEARDQPQHF. The CDR3 DNA follows: TGTGCCAGCTCCAGGGGGGAGGCCAGGGATCAGCCCCAGCATTTT.

The chain links TRBV11-2 to TRBJ1-1, with D hard to call. The CDR3 has 12 amino acids. From germline, CDR1 is SGHAT and CDR2 FQNNGV. V shed 2 bases and J shed 11 bases, with 12 bases lying between them. CDR3 region: CASSLSARRAFF. CDR3 sequence (DNA): TGTGCCAGCAGCTTATCGGCACGGAGGGCTTTCTTT.

This clone was found once. V is TRBV5-4 and J is TRBJ1-1; D is unresolved. The germline gives CDR1 SGHNT, CDR2 YYREEE (reference sequence). The CDR3 loop spans 13 amino acids. Trimming took off 7 bases at V and 1 base at J, with 11 bases between the two ends. CDR3 DNA: TGTGCCAGCCACCGGGGTACGAACACTGAAGCTTTCTTT. It translates to CASHRGTNTEAFF.

The rearrangement uses TRBV5-5 and TRBJ1-5, with 7 positions matching TRBD1. There are 15 residues in the CDR3. The V gene's germline CDR1 is SGHKS and CDR2 YYEKEE (reference sequence). V lost 3 bases, J lost 2 bases, and 5 bases stayed unmatched. The CDR3 region is CASSWTGTGNQPQHF. CDR3 in DNA: TGTGCCAGCAGCTGGACCGGGACAGGCAATCAGCCCCAGCATTTT.

The genes are TRBV7-2 and TRBJ2-7; the D gene is possibly TRBD2 (5 bases). This CDR3 has 14 residues. The germline V and J ends were trimmed by 1 base and 2 bases, with 9 bases remaining between them. Looked up from germline, CDR1 is SGHTA and CDR2 is FQGNSA. DNA of the CDR3: TGTGCCAGCAGCTTAGGTGGCGGGCCCTACGAGCAGTACTTC. Its translation is CASSLGGGPYEQYF.